The 18 T cell receptor beta chains in this list originate from one sample, sequenced in a study of identical twins. Using its own MiXCR run on the 5' RACE reads, TCRdb lists one record per CDR3 protein. The sample includes over 200,000 distinct CDR3 sequences, roughly 10% of them seen just once. Input material: memory T cells sorted from blood. All receptors derive from a man between 50 and 59 years old in good health.

The chain uses TRBV19 and TRBJ1-5; tentatively, D is TRBD1 (5 bases). The CDR3 runs 12 residues. Deletions cut 6 bases from V and 6 bases from J, with 9 bases between. Germline CDR1 and CDR2: LNHDA and SQIVND (reference sequence). This CDR3 is CASRLGTQPQHF. For the CDR3, the DNA is TGTGCCAGTAGATTAGGGACTCAGCCCCAGCATTTT.

This clonotype was picked up a small number of times. V gene TRBV3-1 combines with J gene TRBJ2-3, with D perhaps assigned TRBD1 or TRBD2 (5 bases each). The CDR3 runs to 15 residues. CDR1 is LGHDT, CDR2 YNNKEL, per germline (reference sequence). The V gene lost 4 bases and the J gene lost 3 bases, with 14 bases spanning the gap. The DNA for the CDR3 is TGTGCCAGCAGCCGGCAGGGAGTTGGGACAGATACGCAGTATTTT. Translation: CASSRQGVGTDTQYF.

The sample holds a few counts of this clonotype. The chain has TRBV20-1 and TRBJ2-6, with D possibly TRBD1 on 5 matching bases. The V and J ends lost 6 bases and 3 bases respectively, with 9 bases between them. The CDR3 totals 13 residues. Germline CDR1 is DFQATT and CDR2 is SNEGSKA (reference sequence). The CDR3 region has the DNA TGCAGTGCCAAAAGGGGTGGGGCCAACGTCCTGACTTTC. It is translated as CSAKRGGANVLTF.

This clonotype was counted ten times or more. The DNA for the CDR3 is TGCAGTGCTGCGGGACTAGCGGGAGTTGCGCAGTACTTC. As protein: CSAAGLAGVAQYF. This sequence joins TRBV20-1 and TRBJ2-7, with 14 positions matching TRBD2. J lost 9 bases, V lost 5 bases, and 6 bases had no gene match. Germline V gene data show CDR1 as DFQATT and CDR2 as SNEGSKA (reference sequence). This CDR3 comprises 13 residues.

This clonotype was seen at least ten times. The genes are TRBV20-1 and TRBJ2-1; 10 bases align to TRBD2. The CDR3 sequence is 14 residues long. Looked up from germline, CDR1 is DFQATT and CDR2 is SNEGSKA (reference sequence). The ends lost 5 bases at V and 4 bases at J; junction bases unmatched: 5. The CDR3 nucleotides are TGCAGTGCTCGAACTAGCGGGAAATACAATGAGCAGTTCTTC. Translated: CSARTSGKYNEQFF.

This clonotype was seen a few times. The chain is built from TRBV11-1 and TRBJ1-5; maybe TRBD1 (6 bases). This CDR3 has 19 residues. Trimming cost V 5 bases and J 0 bases, with 23 bases left between them. CDR1 SGHAT and CDR2 FQDESV come from the germline V gene (reference sequence). The CDR3: CASSRTGTYGRYSNQPQHF. For the CDR3, the DNA is TGTGCCAGCAGCAGAACCGGGACATACGGACGTTATAGCAATCAGCCCCAGCATTTT.

In this sample, this clonotype turned up many times. The V call is TRBV7-9, the J call TRBJ2-1, with 10 bases matching TRBD2. The V segment lost 4 bases and the J segment 5 bases; nucleotides outside the gene matches: 8. Germline CDR1 and CDR2: SEHNR and FQNEAQ (reference sequence). This CDR3 is built from 16 residues. The CDR3 loop is CASSSRGAGGNNEQFF. CDR3 nucleotide sequence: TGTGCCAGCAGCTCCCGGGGAGCGGGGGGGAACAATGAGCAGTTCTTC.

This clonotype appeared a few times. V and J are TRBV20-1 and TRBJ2-2; 9 bases agree with TRBD2. The CDR3 spans 14 residues. With 3 bases clipped from V and 6 bases from J, the junction kept 5 bases outside the gene matches. CDR1 DFQATT and CDR2 SNEGSKA come from the germline V gene (reference sequence). In nucleotides, the CDR3 is TGCAGTGCTAGCCCCGGGACTAGCTCCGGGGAGCTGTTTTTT. Translated: CSASPGTSSGELFF.

Concerning this clonotype itself: This may stem from a read error, because a much larger clone lies one nucleotide away. The rearrangement links TRBV12-3 or TRBV12-4 to TRBJ2-3, with D maybe TRBD2 (8 bases). CDR3 size: 16 residues. CDR3 DNA: TGTGCCAGCAGTTTTCGGGGGGGGCCAGGGACAGATGCGCAGTATTTT. Its translation is CASSFRGGPGTDAQYF.

A single count supports this clonotype. The CDR3 nucleotides read TGTGCCAGCAGAAGGACAGCTTCACTCTCCTACAATGAGCAGTTCTTC. Its translation is CASRRTASLSYNEQFF. J is TRBJ2-1 and V is TRBV21-1; TRBD1, the D gene given by the table, was not confirmed from the DNA. TRBV21-1 is an annotated pseudogene. This CDR3 comprises 16 residues.

This sequence joins TRBV20-1 and TRBJ2-5; the match to TRBD1 covers 8 bases. This CDR3 is 15 amino acids long. Germline trimming cut 7 bases from V and 2 bases from J; bases unmatched to any gene: 12. Germline V CDR1 and CDR2: DFQATT, SNEGSKA (reference sequence). CDR3 sequence: CSVRGQGPSQETQYF. The CDR3 bases are TGCAGTGTGAGAGGACAGGGACCCTCTCAAGAGACCCAGTACTTC.

This clonotype was counted ten times or more. The V gene is TRBV14, the J gene TRBJ2-1; D unclear. Trimming left V 5 bases short and J 3 bases short, with 8 bases between. Per the germline V gene, CDR1 is SGHDN and CDR2 is FVKESK. The CDR3 sequence is 13 residues long. The CDR3 is CASSIPGYNEQFF. The CDR3 DNA follows: TGTGCCAGCAGCATACCGGGCTACAATGAGCAGTTCTTC.

This clonotype has ten or more counts. The chain combines TRBV7-2 with TRBJ2-7, with D hard to call. This CDR3 has 13 residues. Trimming removed 0 bases at V and 7 bases at J, with 10 bases between. Germline CDR1 SGHTA, CDR2 FQGNSA. In nucleotides, the CDR3 is TGTGCCAGCAGCTTAGCGAGAGAGACAGAGCAGTACTTC. This gives the protein CASSLARETEQYF.

This clonotype was seen only a few times. V usage is TRBV5-5 and J usage is TRBJ2-5; D gene uncertain. The CDR3 contains 15 residues. The germline CDR1 and CDR2 sequences are SGHKS and YYEKEE (reference sequence). V dropped 4 bases and J dropped 4 bases, with 17 bases sitting between them. The CDR3 protein is CASSPSVAWVETQYF. CDR3 nucleotide sequence: TGTGCCAGCAGCCCTAGTGTTGCCTGGGTAGAGACCCAGTACTTC.

This clonotype was picked up many times. The chain combines TRBV18 with TRBJ2-7; no firm D call. V lost 2 bases to trimming and J lost 3 bases, with 11 bases between them. Germline assignment: CDR1 KGHSH and CDR2 LQKENI. This CDR3 has 14 residues. In DNA, the CDR3 is TGTGCCAGCTCACCAATGGCTATCGACTACGAGCAGTACTTC. Protein sequence: CASSPMAIDYEQYF.

This clonotype has more than one count but fewer than ten. The V and J genes are TRBV7-6 and TRBJ2-7; D is unresolved. Germline V gene data show CDR1 as SGHVS and CDR2 as FNYEAQ. V was cut by 4 bases and J by 4 bases, with 17 bases left in between. CDR3 length: 15 residues. The CDR3: CASSSQPTLGYEQYF. CDR3 sequence (DNA): TGTGCCAGCAGCTCTCAACCTACGCTCGGGTACGAGCAGTACTTC.

This clonotype was counted at least ten times. The V gene is TRBV6-6, the J gene TRBJ2-7, with unresolved D. V lost 10 bases to trimming and J lost 5 bases, with 9 bases between them. This CDR3 has 10 residues. The germline V gene encodes CDR1 MNHNY and CDR2 SVGAGI (reference sequence). The DNA for the CDR3 is TGTGCCACCGAACTCCACGAGCAGTACTTC. Its protein product is CATELHEQYF.

This clonotype was counted between two and nine times. The chain links TRBV10-3 to TRBJ2-7; 7 bases line up with TRBD2. Germline loops: CDR1 ENHRY, CDR2 SYGVKD. V dropped 10 bases and J dropped 3; count of bases not matched to a gene: 3. This CDR3 contains 11 residues. In DNA, the CDR3 is TGTGCCAGCCGGGACTACTACGAGCAGTACTTC. Encoded protein: CASRDYYEQYF.